Given below is one T cell receptor (beta chain) in context. What antigen it recognizes has not been identified. Base qualities are not provided; no much larger clone lies one nucleotide away. Trimming removed 6 bases from V and 8 bases from J, leaving 13 bases between the germline ends. The CDR3 numbers 12 residues from cysteine through phenylalanine. Just the 36-base CDR3 DNA is kept, in frame starting at base 1. According to the germline V gene (reference sequence), CDR1 reads LNHDA and CDR2 reads SQIVND. The data derive from a study of T cell repertoires in cytomegalovirus infection (dated by TCRdb to the late 2010s). Context from the whole study: Peptide stimulations targeted recently identified HLA-C-restricted CMV epitopes, whose presentation resists viral immunomodulation, together with well-studied HLA-B-restricted epitopes. The HLA type of each donor mattered for the analysis, because public TCR beta signatures pointed to carriage of CMV infection along with the matching HLA type.

Data came from an Illumina HiSeq 1500. TCRdb reanalyzed the raw reads on its own, using fastp at Q25 for trimming and MiXCR for clone calling, and kept in-frame beta chains. Duplicate CDR3 protein sequences are folded into a single record with the most common DNA and genes. The sample includes 900,000 to 950,000 distinct CDR3 sequences, with roughly 30% observed a single time. Of the sample, around an eighth falls within the top ten clones. General study outcomes and caveats: In both this cohort and an independent cohort of some 370 donors, the cumulative frequency of public TCR beta family members distinguished carriers of CMV infection plus the relevant HLA type. The ex vivo response was dominated by HLA-C-restricted CMV-specific TCR beta clonotypes, which also provided the single most frequent clonotype in two of eight donors.

Taken with the paper, the label for treatment or condition translates to: in vitro stimulation with specific CMV peptide epitopes to enrich CMV-specific T cells. This clonotype was sampled from a human donor in good health (CMV status not recorded). Some clones in this sample may be carry-over from other donors' samples. The V gene is TRBV19 and the J gene is TRBJ1-1, with a tentative D gene TRBD1 over 6 matching bases. The sequences come from cultured CD8+ T cells from PBMCs, collected from culture after CMV antigen stimulation. The CDR3 reads as follows: CASSTTGKEAFF. The bases are TGTGCCAGTAGCACTACAGGGAAGGAAGCTTTCTTT.